This section outlines one T cell receptor beta chain sequence together with its context. Its antigen is unknown. This sample was taken from a study of T cells expressing NK-cell markers. Across the whole study: Sorted CD3+CD56+NKG2C+, CD3+CD56+NKG2C- and CD3+CD56-NKG2C+ T cells provided the TCR beta repertoires. HCMV seropositivity marked seven of the eight sequenced donors; one was seronegative.

After re-calling the 5' RACE reads, TCRdb lists one entry per CDR3 protein, DNA absent. The sample holds about 390,000 distinct CDR3 sequences. This CDR3 region has 15 residues. The germline CDR1 and CDR2 sequences are MNHEY and SVGAGI. Study-wide results and limits: The CD3+CD56-NKG2C+ fraction of several donors was likewise dominated by these clonotypes. In over 5 donors, dominant CD3+CD56+NKG2C+ clonotypes ranked among the top 10 CD8+ clonotypes.

Sequenced: blood T cells: a sorted CD56 or NKG2C T cell subset, CD4+ or CD8+ T cells, or bulk PBMC T cells (not recorded which). The sequence was obtained from a woman aged 50 to 65 in good health. The chain couples TRBV6-5 to TRBJ1-5. The CDR3 protein is CASSYQIDSNQPQHF.